Below are 7 T cell receptor beta chains sequenced from a single sample in a study of blood T cell repertoires in COVID-19 (dated by TCRdb to 2020 to 2021). The library was obtained by the immunoSEQ multiplex PCR assay. The table comes from immuneACCESS by way of TCRdb, which keeps in-frame sequences with V and J called. Part of the clones is missing from these tables; in studies checked, under half for an unresolved V gene and the rest for unknown reasons. This sample is represented by some 200,000 clones; 82% of them were singletons. The ten largest make up approximately 5.6% of the sample. The sample taken for sequencing was peripheral blood. Receptors were obtained from a woman in her seventies with COVID-19, enrolled during active disease.

This sequence joins TRBV7-2 and TRBJ2-3; TRBD1 might be the D (6 bases). Germline loops: CDR1 SGHTA, CDR2 FQGNSA. Trimming left V 3 bases short and J 1 base short, with 8 bases between. CDR3 length: 14 amino acids. The CDR3 nucleotides read TGTGCCAGCAGCTTGGACAGCCGCACAGATACGCAGTATTTT. This translates into CASSLDSRTDTQYF.

The chain couples TRBV6-5 to TRBJ2-7, with D possibly matching TRBD2 (5 bases). The CDR3 length is 13 residues. Trimming removed 7 bases at V and 2 bases at J, with 12 bases between. Germline-derived CDR1 and CDR2 are MNHEY and SVGAGI. CDR3 region: CASNLGDTYEQYF. CDR3 bases: TGTGCCAGCAATCTCGGGGATACCTACGAGCAGTACTTC.

The chain joins TRBV3-1 (or the pseudogene TRBV3-2) to TRBJ1-1; 8 positions agree with TRBD1. J lost 4 bases, V lost 3 bases, and 7 bases had no gene match. CDR1 is LGHDT, CDR2 YNNKEL, per germline (reference sequence). The CDR3 spans 15 residues. The CDR3 DNA sequence: TGTGCCAGCAGCCATCTCGACAGGGGAGGCACTGAAGCTTTCTTT. This codes for CASSHLDRGGTEAFF.

The chain uses TRBV11-2 and TRBJ1-2; 9 bases are a match to TRBD1. This CDR3 comprises 14 residues. Trimming removed 1 base from V and 8 bases from J; junction bases left unmatched: 5. The V gene's germline CDR1 is SGHAT and CDR2 FQNNGV. The CDR3 nucleotides read TGTGCCAGCAGCTTAGTTGGACAGGGGTTGGGCTACACCTTC. This encodes CASSLVGQGLGYTF. Combining the CDR3 with reference TRBV11-2 and TRBJ1-2 gives the whole variable domain EAGVAQSPRYKIIEKRQSVAFWCNPISGHATLYWYQQILGQGPKLLIQFQNNGVVDDSQLPKDRFSAERLKGVDSTLKIQPAKLEDSAVYLCASSLVGQGLGYTFGSGTRLTVV.

The chain recombines TRBV27 with TRBJ2-4, with 8 bases matching TRBD1. V was clipped by 5 bases and J by 6 bases; unmatched bases: 6. Germline assignment: CDR1 MNHEY and CDR2 SMNVEV (reference sequence). This CDR3 contains 14 residues. The CDR3 loop is CASSPLGQGNIQYF. CDR3 nucleotide sequence: TGTGCCAGCAGTCCTCTCGGACAGGGAAACATTCAGTACTTC.

This clone was recorded only once. The chain has TRBV28 and TRBJ1-2; 9 positions agree with TRBD1. CDR1 is MDHEN, CDR2 SYDVKM, per germline. This CDR3 is 14 amino acids long. V was clipped by 5 bases and J by 8 bases; unmatched bases: 9. CDR3 sequence reads: CASSPGTGWPGYTF. The CDR3 DNA follows: TGTGCCAGCAGTCCAGGGACAGGGTGGCCCGGCTACACCTTC.

The chain recombines TRBV7-2 with TRBJ2-5; 7 nucleotides match TRBD1. Losses at the gene ends were 5 bases for V and 2 bases for J; bases not matched to a gene: 14. Looked up from germline, CDR1 is SGHTA and CDR2 is FQGNSA. The CDR3 runs to 17 residues. The CDR3 is CASSPPTGRHTQETQYF. CDR3 nucleotide sequence: TGTGCCAGCAGCCCACCGACAGGGCGTCACACTCAAGAGACCCAGTACTTC.